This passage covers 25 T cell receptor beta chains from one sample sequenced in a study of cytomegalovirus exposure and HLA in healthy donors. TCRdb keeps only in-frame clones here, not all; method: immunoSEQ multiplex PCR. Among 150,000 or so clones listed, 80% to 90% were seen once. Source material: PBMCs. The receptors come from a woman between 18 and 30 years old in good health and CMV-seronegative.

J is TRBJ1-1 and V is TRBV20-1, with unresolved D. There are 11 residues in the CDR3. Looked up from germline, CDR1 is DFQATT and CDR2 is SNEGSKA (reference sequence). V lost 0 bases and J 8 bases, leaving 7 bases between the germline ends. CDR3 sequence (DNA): TGCAGTGCTAGAGAACCCGGGGAAGCTTTCTTT. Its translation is CSAREPGEAFF.

CDR3 amino acids: CASSPPRSSGVRDTQYF. CDR3 coding DNA: TGTGCCAGCTCACCACCCCGTTCTAGCGGGGTCCGTGATACGCAGTATTTT. The chain couples TRBV18 to TRBJ2-3, with TRBD2 identical over 9 bases. Trimming cost V 0 bases and J 6 bases; bases outside gene matches: 10. In germline, CDR1 is KGHSH, CDR2 LQKENI. The CDR3 is 17 amino acids.

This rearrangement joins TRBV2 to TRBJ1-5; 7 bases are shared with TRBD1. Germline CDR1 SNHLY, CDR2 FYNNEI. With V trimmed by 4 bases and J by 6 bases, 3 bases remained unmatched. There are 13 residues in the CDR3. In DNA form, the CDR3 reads TGTGCCAGCAGTGGAGGGGGCCCTCAGCCCCAGCATTTT. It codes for CASSGGGPQPQHF.

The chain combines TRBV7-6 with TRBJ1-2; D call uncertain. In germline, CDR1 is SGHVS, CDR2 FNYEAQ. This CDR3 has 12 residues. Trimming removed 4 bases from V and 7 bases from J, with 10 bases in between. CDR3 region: CASSSSRGGYTF. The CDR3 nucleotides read TGTGCCAGCAGCTCCAGCCGGGGTGGCTACACCTTC.

The CDR3 bases are TGCGCCAGCAGGAGGGGACAGGGCCAAGAGACCCAGTACTTC. It encodes CASRRGQGQETQYF. J is TRBJ2-5 and V is TRBV5-1, with 9 bases fitting TRBD1. The CDR3 covers 14 residues. In germline, CDR1 is SGHRS, CDR2 YFSETQ. Trimming at V came to 5 bases and at J to 1 base, leaving 3 bases not matched to a gene.

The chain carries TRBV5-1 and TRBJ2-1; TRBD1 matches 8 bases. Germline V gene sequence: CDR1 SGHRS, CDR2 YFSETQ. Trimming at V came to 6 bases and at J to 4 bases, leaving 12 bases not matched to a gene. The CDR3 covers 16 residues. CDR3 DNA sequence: TGCGCCAGCAATGATGGAAGGACAGGGAATTACAATGAGCAGTTCTTC. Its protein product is CASNDGRTGNYNEQFF.

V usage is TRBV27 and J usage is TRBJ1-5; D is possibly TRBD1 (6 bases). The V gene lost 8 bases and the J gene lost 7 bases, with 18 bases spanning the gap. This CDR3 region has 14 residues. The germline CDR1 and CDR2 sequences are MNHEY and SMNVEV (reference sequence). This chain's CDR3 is CASSGGGEGQPQHF. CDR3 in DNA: TGTGCCAGCTCGGGAGGGGGAGAGGGCCAGCCCCAGCATTTT.

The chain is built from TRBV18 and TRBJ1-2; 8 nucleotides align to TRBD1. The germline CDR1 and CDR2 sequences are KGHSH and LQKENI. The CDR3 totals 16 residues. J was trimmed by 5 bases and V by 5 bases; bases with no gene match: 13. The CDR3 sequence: CASSFPWDRSNYGYTF. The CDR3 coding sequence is TGTGCCAGCTCATTTCCGTGGGACAGGTCAAATTATGGCTACACCTTC. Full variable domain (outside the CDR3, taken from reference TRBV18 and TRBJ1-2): NAGVMQNPRHLVRRRGQEARLRCSPMKGHSHVYWYRQLPEEGLKFMVYLQKENIIDESGMPKERFSAEFPKEGPSILRIQQVVRGDSAAYFCASSFPWDRSNYGYTFGSGTRLTVV.

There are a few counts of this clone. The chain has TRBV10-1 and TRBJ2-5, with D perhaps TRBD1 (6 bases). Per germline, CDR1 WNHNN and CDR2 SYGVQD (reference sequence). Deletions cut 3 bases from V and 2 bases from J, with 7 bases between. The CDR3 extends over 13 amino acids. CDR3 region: CASSDGQQETQYF. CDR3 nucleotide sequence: TGCGCCAGCAGTGACGGACAGCAAGAGACCCAGTACTTC.

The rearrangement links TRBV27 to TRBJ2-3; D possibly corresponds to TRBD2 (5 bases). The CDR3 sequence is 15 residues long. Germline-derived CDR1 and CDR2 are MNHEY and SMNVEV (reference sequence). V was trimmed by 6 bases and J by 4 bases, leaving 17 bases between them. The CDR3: CASSSPSGFPDTQYF. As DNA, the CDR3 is TGTGCCAGCAGCTCTCCGTCGGGGTTCCCAGATACGCAGTATTTT.

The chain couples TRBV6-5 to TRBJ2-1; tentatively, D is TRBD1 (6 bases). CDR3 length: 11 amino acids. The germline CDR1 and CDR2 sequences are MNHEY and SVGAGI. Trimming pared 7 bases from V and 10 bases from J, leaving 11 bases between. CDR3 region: CASTGQSEQFF. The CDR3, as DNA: TGTGCCAGCACCGGACAGTCCGAGCAGTTCTTC.

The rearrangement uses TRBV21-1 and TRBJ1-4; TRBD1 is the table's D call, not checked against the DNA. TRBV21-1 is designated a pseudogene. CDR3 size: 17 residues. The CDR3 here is CASRPTGVAATNEKLFF. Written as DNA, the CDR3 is TGTGCCAGCAGGCCGACAGGGGTGGCAGCAACTAATGAAAAACTGTTTTTT.

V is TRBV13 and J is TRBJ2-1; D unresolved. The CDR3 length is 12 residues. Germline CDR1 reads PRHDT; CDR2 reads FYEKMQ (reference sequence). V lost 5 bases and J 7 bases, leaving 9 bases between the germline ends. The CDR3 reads CASSPSGNEQFF. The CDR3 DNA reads TGTGCCAGCAGCCCATCCGGGAATGAGCAGTTCTTC.

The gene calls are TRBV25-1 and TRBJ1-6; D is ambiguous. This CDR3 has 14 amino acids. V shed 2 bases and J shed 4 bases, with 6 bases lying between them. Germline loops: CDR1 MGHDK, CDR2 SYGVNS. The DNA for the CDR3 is TGTGCCAGCAGTGAACTACAGTATAATTCACCCCTCCACTTT. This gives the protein CASSELQYNSPLHF.

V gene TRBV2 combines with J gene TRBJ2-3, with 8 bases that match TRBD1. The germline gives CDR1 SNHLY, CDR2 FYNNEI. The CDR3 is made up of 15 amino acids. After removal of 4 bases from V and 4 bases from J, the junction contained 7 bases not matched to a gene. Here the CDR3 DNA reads TGTGCCAGCAGTGCCAGAGACAGGGGACCAGATACGCAGTATTTT. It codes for CASSARDRGPDTQYF. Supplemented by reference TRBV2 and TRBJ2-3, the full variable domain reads EPEVTQTPSHQVTQMGQEVILRCVPISNHLYFYWYRQILGQKVEFLVSFYNNEISEKSEIFDDQFSVERPDGSNFTLKIRSTKLEDSAMYFCASSARDRGPDTQYFGPGTRLTVL.

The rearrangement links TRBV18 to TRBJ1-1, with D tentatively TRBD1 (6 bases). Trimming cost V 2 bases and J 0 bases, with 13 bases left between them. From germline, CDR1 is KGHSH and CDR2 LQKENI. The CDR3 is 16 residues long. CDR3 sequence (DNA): TGTGCCAGCTCACCATATGGACAGTTCATGAACACTGAAGCTTTCTTT. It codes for CASSPYGQFMNTEAFF. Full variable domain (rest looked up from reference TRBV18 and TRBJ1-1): NAGVMQNPRHLVRRRGQEARLRCSPMKGHSHVYWYRQLPEEGLKFMVYLQKENIIDESGMPKERFSAEFPKEGPSILRIQQVVRGDSAAYFCASSPYGQFMNTEAFFGQGTRLTVV.

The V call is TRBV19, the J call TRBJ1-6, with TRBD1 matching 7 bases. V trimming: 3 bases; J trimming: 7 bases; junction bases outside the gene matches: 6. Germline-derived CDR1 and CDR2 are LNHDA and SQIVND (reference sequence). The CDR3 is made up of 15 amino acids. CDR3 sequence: CASSMGDSPNSPLHF. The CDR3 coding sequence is TGTGCCAGTAGTATGGGGGACAGTCCAAATTCACCCCTCCACTTT. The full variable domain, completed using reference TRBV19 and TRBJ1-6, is DGGITQSPKYLFRKEGQNVTLSCEQNLNHDAMYWYRQDPGQGLRLIYYSQIVNDFQKGDIAEGYSVSREKKESFPLTVTSAQKNPTAFYLCASSMGDSPNSPLHFGNGTRLTVT.

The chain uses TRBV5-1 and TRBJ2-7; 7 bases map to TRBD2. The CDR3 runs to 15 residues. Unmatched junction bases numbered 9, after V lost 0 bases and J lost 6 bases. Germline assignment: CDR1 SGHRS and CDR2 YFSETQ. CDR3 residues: CASSLDGSGRGEQYF. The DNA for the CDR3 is TGCGCCAGCAGCTTGGATGGCAGTGGGAGGGGCGAGCAGTACTTC.

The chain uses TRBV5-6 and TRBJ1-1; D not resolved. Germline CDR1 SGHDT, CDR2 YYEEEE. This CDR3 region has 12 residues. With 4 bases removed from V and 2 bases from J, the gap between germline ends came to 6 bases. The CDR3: CASSLLNTEAFF. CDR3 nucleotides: TGTGCCAGCAGCCTCCTAAACACTGAAGCTTTCTTT.

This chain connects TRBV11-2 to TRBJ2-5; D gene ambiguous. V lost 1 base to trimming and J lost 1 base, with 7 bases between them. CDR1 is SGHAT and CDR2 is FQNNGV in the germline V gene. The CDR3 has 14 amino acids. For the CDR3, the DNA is TGTGCCAGCAGCTTAGCTTCCAGCCAAGAGACCCAGTACTTC. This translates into CASSLASSQETQYF.

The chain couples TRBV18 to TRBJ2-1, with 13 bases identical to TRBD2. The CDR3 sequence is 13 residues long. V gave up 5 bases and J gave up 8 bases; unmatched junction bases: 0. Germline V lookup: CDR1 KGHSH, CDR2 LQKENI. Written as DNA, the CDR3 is TGTGCCAGCTCAGGGACTAGCGGGGATGAGCAGTTCTTC. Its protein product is CASSGTSGDEQFF.

This CDR3 reads CASSIVKSGDEQYF. The CDR3 coding sequence is TGTGCCAGTAGTATAGTAAAATCAGGGGACGAGCAGTACTTC. The rearrangement uses TRBV19 and TRBJ2-7; possibly TRBD1 for D (6 bases). V was pared by 1 base and J by 5 bases, with 12 bases between. Looked up from germline, CDR1 is LNHDA and CDR2 is SQIVND (reference sequence). This CDR3 is built from 14 residues.

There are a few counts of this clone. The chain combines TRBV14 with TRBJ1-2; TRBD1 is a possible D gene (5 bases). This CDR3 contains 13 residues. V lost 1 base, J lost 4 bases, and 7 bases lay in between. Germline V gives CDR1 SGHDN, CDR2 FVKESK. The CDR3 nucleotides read TGTGCCAGCAGCCAAGGACAGATCTATGGCTACACCTTC. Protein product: CASSQGQIYGYTF.

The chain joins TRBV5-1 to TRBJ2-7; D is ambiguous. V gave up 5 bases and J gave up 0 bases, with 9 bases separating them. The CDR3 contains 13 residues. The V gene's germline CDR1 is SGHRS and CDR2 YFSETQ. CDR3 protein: CASRDADSYEQYF. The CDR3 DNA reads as TGCGCCAGCAGAGACGCGGACTCCTACGAGCAGTACTTC.

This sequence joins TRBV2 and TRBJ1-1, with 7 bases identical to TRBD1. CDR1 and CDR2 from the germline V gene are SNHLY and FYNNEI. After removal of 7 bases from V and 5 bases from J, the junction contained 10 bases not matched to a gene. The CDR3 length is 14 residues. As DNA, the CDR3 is TGTGCCAGCAATCCTAGGGGGCGAAGGACTGAAGCTTTCTTT. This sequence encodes CASNPRGRRTEAFF.